What follows are 27 T cell receptor beta chains derived from one specimen sequenced in a study of response to subunit inactivated influenza vaccine. One entry per CDR3 protein results from TCRdb running MiXCR on the RT-PCR reads. The sample holds 650,000 to 800,000 distinct CDR3 sequences, 18% seen once. This material consisted of PBMCs from blood, taken roughly 5 days after vaccination. These TCRs come from a man aged 50 or older who received an inactivated influenza vaccine.

This clonotype was seen repeatedly, ten times or more. The chain links TRBV5-8 to TRBJ2-1, with 8 bases aligning to TRBD1. V shed 4 bases and J 8 bases; nucleotides not matched to a gene: 8. Germline CDR1 and CDR2: SGHTS and YDEGEE. The length of the CDR3 is 14 residues. The CDR3 DNA sequence: TGTGCCAGCAGCCTGAGGGACAGGTATGATGAGCAGTTCTTC. It codes for CASSLRDRYDEQFF. The complete variable domain, with remaining parts taken from reference TRBV5-8 and TRBJ2-1, reads EAGVTQSPTHLIKTRGQQATLRCSPISGHTSVYWYQQALGLGLQFLLWYDEGEERNRGNFPPRFSGRQFPNYSSELNVNALELEDSALYLCASSLRDRYDEQFFGPGTRLTVL.

This chain joins TRBV10-3 and TRBJ2-2; TRBD1 matches 7 bases. V dropped 0 bases and J dropped 7; count of bases not matched to a gene: 5. The CDR3 contains 15 residues. CDR1 is ENHRY and CDR2 is SYGVKD in the germline V gene. The CDR3: CAISESTGIVGELFF. The DNA of the CDR3 is TGTGCCATCAGTGAGTCGACAGGGATCGTCGGGGAGCTGTTTTTT.

The V call is TRBV20-1, the J call TRBJ2-3; 10 bases are a match to TRBD2. Losses at the gene ends were 6 bases for V and 4 bases for J; bases not matched to a gene: 10. CDR3 length: 15 residues. Germline CDR1 is DFQATT and CDR2 is SNEGSKA (reference sequence). The CDR3 region is CSAQISGGPPDTQYF. The CDR3 DNA sequence: TGCAGTGCCCAAATTAGCGGGGGGCCTCCAGATACGCAGTATTTT.

This clonotype was counted a few times. This chain's CDR3 is CASSLSPNRRSSYEQYF. The CDR3 nucleotides are TGCGCCAGCAGCTTGTCACCTAACAGGAGAAGCTCCTACGAGCAGTACTTC. This chain uses TRBV5-1 with TRBJ2-7, with TRBD1 as a possible D gene (5 bases). The CDR3 loop spans 17 amino acids. The V end was cut by 1 base, the J end by 0 bases, with 17 bases between. CDR1 and CDR2 from the germline V gene are SGHRS and YFSETQ.

This clonotype was seen more than once but under ten times. This rearrangement joins TRBV7-3 to TRBJ2-2; 7 bases agree with TRBD1. The germline CDR1 and CDR2 sequences are SGHTA and FQGTGA. The V gene end was trimmed by 3 bases and the J gene end by 8 bases; junction bases not matched to a gene: 3. The CDR3 spans 13 residues. CDR3 in amino acids: CASSFDREGELFF. The CDR3 DNA is TGTGCCAGCAGCTTTGACAGGGAGGGGGAGCTGTTTTTT. The full variable domain, its missing parts supplied by reference TRBV7-3 and TRBJ2-2, is GAGVSQTPSNKVTEKGKYVELRCDPISGHTALYWYRQSLGQGPEFLIYFQGTGAADDSGLPNDRFFAVRPEGSVSTLKIQRTERGDSAVYLCASSFDREGELFFGEGSRLTVL.

The rearrangement links TRBV4-3 to TRBJ1-4, with 8 bases fitting TRBD1. CDR3 length equals 16 residues. Trimming removed 1 base from V and 1 base from J; junction bases left unmatched: 2. In germline, CDR1 is LGHNA, CDR2 YSLEER. The CDR3 nucleotides read TGCGCCAGCAGCCAAGGACAGGGGATAACTAATGAAAAACTGTTTTTT. This encodes CASSQGQGITNEKLFF.

This clonotype has just a few counts. V and J are TRBV5-1 and TRBJ2-7, with 8 nucleotides matching TRBD2. CDR3 length: 16 amino acids. From germline, CDR1 is SGHRS and CDR2 YFSETQ. J lost 5 bases, V lost 0 bases, and 10 bases had no gene match. This CDR3 is CASSLDVAGTSHEQYF. Written as DNA, the CDR3 is TGCGCCAGCAGCTTGGATGTAGCGGGGACGTCACACGAGCAGTACTTC.

The chain links TRBV9 to TRBJ2-3; D might be TRBD2 (7 bases). This CDR3 contains 16 residues. The V end lost 0 bases, the J end lost 3 bases, and 14 bases lay between the germline ends. Germline CDR1 is SGDLS and CDR2 is YYNGEE. DNA for the CDR3: TGTGCCAGCAGCGTAGGAGGGGGGGACGTAACAGATACGCAGTATTTT. This gives the protein CASSVGGGDVTDTQYF.

This clonotype was seen ten or more times. The chain is built from TRBV4-3 and TRBJ2-5, with D perhaps assigned TRBD1 or TRBD2 (5 bases each). Per the germline V gene, CDR1 is LGHNA and CDR2 is YSLEER. Trimming pared 0 bases from V and 1 base from J, leaving 9 bases between. The CDR3 is made up of 15 amino acids. The CDR3 protein is CASSQDIGTQETQYF. CDR3 DNA sequence: TGCGCCAGCAGCCAAGATATAGGGACCCAAGAGACCCAGTACTTC.

This chain connects TRBV7-9 to TRBJ1-5; D not resolved. Trimming pared 0 bases from V and 7 bases from J, leaving 10 bases between. The germline CDR1 and CDR2 sequences are SEHNR and FQNEAQ (reference sequence). The CDR3 extends over 14 amino acids. The CDR3 reads CASSLAGLNQPQHF. The DNA of the CDR3 is TGTGCCAGCAGCTTAGCAGGTTTAAACCAGCCCCAGCATTTT. Full variable domain (missing parts from reference TRBV7-9 and TRBJ1-5): DTGVSQNPRHKITKRGQNVTFRCDPISEHNRLYWYRQTLGQGPEFLTYFQNEAQLEKSRLLSDRFSAERPKGSFSTLEIQRTEQGDSAMYLCASSLAGLNQPQHFGDGTRLSIL.

This clonotype was counted at least ten times. The chain uses TRBV10-3 and TRBJ2-1; the match to TRBD2 covers 8 bases. V was clipped by 8 bases and J by 0 bases; unmatched bases: 12. CDR3 length equals 17 residues. Germline V gives CDR1 ENHRY, CDR2 SYGVKD. Here the CDR3 DNA reads TGTGCCATCCGGGAGGGGGTAGGGGGAAGCTCCTACAATGAGCAGTTCTTC. As protein: CAIREGVGGSSYNEQFF.

This clonotype has a handful of counts. The CDR3, as DNA: TGTGCCAGCTCACGGGGTAGCCGTCCGGCGTCAGATACGCAGTATTTT. It encodes CASSRGSRPASDTQYF. The V gene is TRBV18, the J gene TRBJ2-3; D gene unclear. The CDR3 consists of 16 residues. V lost 4 bases and J lost 4, with 18 bases in between. Germline CDR1 KGHSH, CDR2 LQKENI.

This clonotype showed up many times. This chain links TRBV12-3 or TRBV12-4 with TRBJ2-1, with D perhaps matching TRBD1 (5 bases). This CDR3 is built from 16 residues. The V end lost 3 bases, the J end lost 3 bases, and 15 bases lay between the germline ends. The CDR3 reads CASSLGSRAVYNEQFF. The CDR3 DNA is TGTGCCAGCAGTTTGGGAAGCAGGGCGGTCTACAATGAGCAGTTCTTC.

This clonotype was observed at least ten times. The chain combines TRBV12-3 or TRBV12-4 with TRBJ2-1; possible D gene TRBD2, 5 bases. CDR3 length equals 14 residues. V lost 8 bases, J lost 3 bases, and 14 bases lay in between. This CDR3 reads CASRDLGVYNEQFF. The CDR3 coding sequence is TGTGCCAGCCGGGATCTCGGGGTCTACAATGAGCAGTTCTTC.

V gene TRBV3-1 combines with J gene TRBJ1-2, with 9 bases that match TRBD1. J lost 6 bases, V lost 0 bases, and 8 bases had no gene match. CDR1 and CDR2 (germline): LGHDT, YNNKEL (reference sequence). CDR3 length equals 16 residues. CDR3 residues: CASSQEVLGTGHGYTF. CDR3 in DNA: TGTGCCAGCAGCCAAGAGGTCCTGGGGACAGGGCATGGCTACACCTTC.

Only a few counts were recorded for this clonotype. The V gene is TRBV7-2, the J gene TRBJ2-7, with 11 positions matching TRBD2. This CDR3 contains 15 residues. The germline gives CDR1 SGHTA, CDR2 FQGNSA. The J segment lost 2 bases and the V segment lost 5 bases, leaving 5 bases of the junction unmatched. CDR3 bases: TGTGCCAGCAGCACTCTGACTAGCGGGGCCTACGAGCAGTACTTC. It specifies CASSTLTSGAYEQYF.

This clonotype was seen a few times. CDR3 residues: CASSVGDRAGNTEAFF. The CDR3, as DNA: TGTGCCAGCAGCGTAGGGGACAGGGCTGGGAACACTGAAGCTTTCTTT. The chain couples TRBV9 to TRBJ1-1, with 9 bases fitting TRBD1. The V segment lost 0 bases and the J segment 1 base; nucleotides outside the gene matches: 4. The CDR3 is 16 residues long. Germline V gene lookup returns CDR1 SGDLS and CDR2 YYNGEE.

There are a few counts of this clonotype. The rearrangement links TRBV18 to TRBJ1-1; 7 nucleotides agree with TRBD1. Germline CDR1 KGHSH, CDR2 LQKENI. This CDR3 is built from 15 residues. With V trimmed by 4 bases and J by 0 bases, 5 bases remained unmatched. CDR3 in DNA: TGTGCCAGCTCACAGGGACAGACCATGAACACTGAAGCTTTCTTT. This encodes CASSQGQTMNTEAFF.

This chain uses TRBV27 with TRBJ2-1; D gene unclear. V was clipped by 5 bases and J by 0 bases, with 5 bases between them. Per the germline V gene, CDR1 is MNHEY and CDR2 is SMNVEV (reference sequence). This CDR3 region has 13 residues. The CDR3: CASSALSYNEQFF. The CDR3 DNA sequence: TGTGCCAGCAGTGCGCTCTCCTACAATGAGCAGTTCTTC.

This clonotype came up a few times. The genes are TRBV5-1 and TRBJ2-3; the match to TRBD2 covers 8 bases. The junction had 10 bases not matched to a gene; V was cut back by 1 base and J by 6 bases. This CDR3 region has 16 residues. Germline values: CDR1 SGHRS, CDR2 YFSETQ. As DNA, the CDR3 is TGCGCCAGCAGCTTGATGCGGGGGGACGCCAGCGATACGCAGTATTTT. The encoded protein is CASSLMRGDASDTQYF. Variable domain in full (rest from reference TRBV5-1 and TRBJ2-3): KAGVTQTPRYLIKTRGQQVTLSCSPISGHRSVSWYQQTPGQGLQFLFEYFSETQRNKGNFPGRFSGRQFSNSRSEMNVSTLELGDSALYLCASSLMRGDASDTQYFGPGTRLTVL.

CDR3 sequence (DNA): TGTGCCACCAGTGACGTTCTTCGGACAGATACGCAGTATTTT. Its protein is CATSDVLRTDTQYF. The rearrangement joins TRBV24-1 to TRBJ2-3; D is uncertain. V was clipped by 4 bases and J by 3 bases, with 10 bases between them. CDR3 length: 14 residues. Germline CDR1 reads KGHDR; CDR2 reads SFDVKD.

This clonotype showed up many times. At one end, the junction sequence differs from germline, possibly due to a read error. V usage is TRBV29-1 and J usage is TRBJ1-2; D may be TRBD1 (6 bases). This CDR3 spans 10 amino acids. Germline lookup yields CDR1 SQVTM and CDR2 ANQGSEA. The CDR3 DNA reads as TGCAGCGTTGATAGTTCAGGGGTCGGTTTC. Protein sequence: CSVDSSGVGF. The full variable domain, its missing parts supplied by reference TRBV29-1 and TRBJ1-2, is SAVISQKPSRDICQRGTSLTIQCQVDSQVTMMFWYRQQPGQSLTLIATANQGSEATYESGFVIDKFPISRPNLTFSTLTVSNMSPEDSSIYLCSVDSSGVGFGSGTRLTVV.

V usage is TRBV5-1 and J usage is TRBJ2-3, with D possibly being TRBD1 or TRBD2 (6 bases each). Germline loops: CDR1 SGHRS, CDR2 YFSETQ. The germline V and J ends were trimmed by 6 bases and 1 base, with 12 bases remaining between them. The CDR3 is 14 residues long. CDR3 residues: CASNPGGGTDTQYF. CDR3 nucleotides: TGCGCCAGCAACCCCGGGGGCGGCACAGATACGCAGTATTTT.

This clonotype was picked up a small number of times. The rearrangement links TRBV7-2 to TRBJ1-5; D unresolved. Trimming took off 1 base at V and 0 bases at J, with 7 bases between the two ends. The CDR3 is made up of 15 amino acids. The germline V gene has CDR1 SGHTA and CDR2 FQGNSA. CDR3 nucleotides: TGTGCCAGCAGCTTAGTAAAGAATAGCAATCAGCCCCAGCATTTT. Translating it yields CASSLVKNSNQPQHF.

The V gene is TRBV5-8, the J gene TRBJ2-7, with D possibly matching TRBD1 (5 bases). This CDR3 is 12 amino acids long. Looked up from germline, CDR1 is SGHTS and CDR2 is YDEGEE. Trimming took 5 bases from V and 5 from J, leaving 11 bases between them. The DNA of the CDR3 is TGTGCCAGCAGAGATGGCAGGGACGAGCAGTACTTC. Translating it yields CASRDGRDEQYF. Drawing the rest from reference TRBV5-8 and TRBJ2-7, the complete variable domain is EAGVTQSPTHLIKTRGQQATLRCSPISGHTSVYWYQQALGLGLQFLLWYDEGEERNRGNFPPRFSGRQFPNYSSELNVNALELEDSALYLCASRDGRDEQYFGPGTRLTVT.

The table lists this clonotype with a few counts. The chain is built from TRBV29-1 and TRBJ2-5; 14 bases are a match to TRBD2. From germline, CDR1 is SQVTM and CDR2 ANQGSEA. CDR3 length: 19 amino acids. V lost 2 bases to trimming and J lost 1 base; unmatched junction nucleotides: 12. CDR3 in amino acids: CSVELRLAGGPGPQETQYF. The CDR3, as DNA: TGCAGCGTTGAACTCAGACTAGCGGGAGGGCCTGGACCCCAAGAGACCCAGTACTTC.

This clonotype was found a few times. The genes are TRBV29-1 and TRBJ1-2; TRBD1 might be the D (6 bases). The germline V and J ends were trimmed by 1 base and 8 bases, with 20 bases remaining between them. The CDR3 spans 15 residues. Germline assignment: CDR1 SQVTM and CDR2 ANQGSEA. The CDR3 DNA reads as TGCAGCGTTGAAGCTCTCCTTGGACAGCGAATGGGCTACACCTTC. It encodes CSVEALLGQRMGYTF.